This TCR beta chain is from a study of a mutant IDH1 vaccine in newly diagnosed glioma. This CDR3 is built from 11 residues. Per germline, CDR1 GTSNPN and CDR2 SVGIG (reference sequence). V lost 4 bases and J lost 8, with 12 bases in between. TCRdb's table, derived via immunoSEQ multiplex PCR, lists solely in-frame clones and lacks some. The repertoire has about 59,000 clones, more than 85% of them found once; the top ten carry 2.6%. Time point defined: baseline, week 1 (first vaccination visit). The treatment denotes: pre-vaccination baseline after standard-of-care therapy. The sequence was collected from a man in his fifties with glioma. The J gene is TRBJ2-7, the V gene TRBV30; D could derive from TRBD1 or TRBD2 (5 bases each). The sequencing used PBMCs, collected from a glioma patient treated with radiotherapy, temozolomide or both. In DNA, the CDR3 is TGTGCCTGGACTTACGAGGGGAAGCAGTACTTC. Translated: CAWTYEGKQYF.